One sample yielded the 2 T cell receptor beta chains listed below, sequenced in a study of T cell responses to AZD1222 COVID-19 vaccine. Clones were read by immunoSEQ multiplex PCR, and TCRdb kept only the in-frame ones, dropping some. The sample holds around 150,000 clones; roughly 90% are singletons and the top ten take under 4%. The sequencing here drew on peripheral blood, taken 28 days after the second AZD1222 dose. All receptors come from an adult who received the AZD1222 COVID-19 vaccine.

This chain connects TRBV25-1 to TRBJ2-7; 7 nucleotides agree with TRBD2. The CDR3 has 11 amino acids. Per germline, CDR1 MGHDK and CDR2 SYGVNS. Losses at the gene ends were 8 bases for V and 6 bases for J; bases not matched to a gene: 4. The chain's CDR3 is CASAAGSEQYF. CDR3 DNA: TGTGCCAGCGCAGCGGGATCCGAGCAGTACTTC.

V gene TRBV19 combines with J gene TRBJ2-1; 10 bases line up with TRBD2. The V and J ends lost 5 bases and 7 bases, in that order; junction bases with no gene match: 14. The CDR3 sequence is 17 residues long. Germline V gives CDR1 LNHDA, CDR2 SQIVND (reference sequence). In DNA, the CDR3 is TGTGCCAGTAGTCTGAGGGCGACTAGCGGGCCGAGAAATGAGCAGTTCTTC. Translation gives CASSLRATSGPRNEQFF.